This TCR beta chain stems from a study of blood T cell repertoires in COVID-19. The overall study: Acute-phase and convalescent COVID-19 samples originated in the United States, Italy and Spain.

As to this clone: Other nucleotide sequences from this sample produce the same CDR3.

This CDR3 is built from 14 residues. Germline CDR1 is LGHDT and CDR2 is YNNKEL (reference sequence). V was clipped by 1 base and J by 5 bases; unmatched bases: 3. Assay: immunoSEQ multiplex PCR; the TCRdb copy retains only in-frame clones and omits some. Found here are approximately 12,000 clones, around nine tenths of them singletons; the top ten hold around 9.9%. The TCR sequence derives from a human donor in a cohort sampled during active COVID-19. The chain has TRBV3-1 (or the pseudogene TRBV3-2) and TRBJ2-5, with 8 bases fitting TRBD2. The sequenced sample was peripheral blood. The CDR3 spells CASSQGRGGETQYF. The CDR3 region has the DNA TGTGCCAGCAGCCAAGGTCGCGGGGGGGAGACCCAGTACTTC.